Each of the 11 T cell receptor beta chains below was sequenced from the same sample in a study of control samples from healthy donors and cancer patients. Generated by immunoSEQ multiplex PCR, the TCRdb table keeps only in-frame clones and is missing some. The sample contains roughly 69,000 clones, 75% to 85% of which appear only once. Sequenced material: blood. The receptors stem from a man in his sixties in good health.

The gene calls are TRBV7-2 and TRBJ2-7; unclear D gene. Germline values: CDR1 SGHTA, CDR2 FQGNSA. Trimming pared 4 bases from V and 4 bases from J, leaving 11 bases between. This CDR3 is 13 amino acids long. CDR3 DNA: TGTGCCAGCAGCTCCGTCAGCCGTTACGAGCAGTACTTC. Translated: CASSSVSRYEQYF.

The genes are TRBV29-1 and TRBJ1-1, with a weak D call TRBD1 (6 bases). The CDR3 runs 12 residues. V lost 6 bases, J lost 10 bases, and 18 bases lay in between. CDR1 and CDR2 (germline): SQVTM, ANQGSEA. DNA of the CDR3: TGCAGCGTCACACTTAGGGACACCCGAGCTTTCTTT. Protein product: CSVTLRDTRAFF.

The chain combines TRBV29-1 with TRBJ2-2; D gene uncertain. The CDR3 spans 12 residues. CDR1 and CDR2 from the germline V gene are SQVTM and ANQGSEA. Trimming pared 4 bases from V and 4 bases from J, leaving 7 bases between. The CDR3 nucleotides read TGCAGCGTTGTTTGGATCACCGGGGAGCTGTTTTTT. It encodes CSVVWITGELFF.

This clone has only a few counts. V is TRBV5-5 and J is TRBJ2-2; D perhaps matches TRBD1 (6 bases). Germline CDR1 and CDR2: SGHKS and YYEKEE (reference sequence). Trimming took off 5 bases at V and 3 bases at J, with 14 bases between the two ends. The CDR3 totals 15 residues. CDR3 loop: CASSSRGGDTGELFF. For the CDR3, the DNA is TGTGCCAGCAGTTCCAGGGGTGGCGACACCGGGGAGCTGTTTTTT.

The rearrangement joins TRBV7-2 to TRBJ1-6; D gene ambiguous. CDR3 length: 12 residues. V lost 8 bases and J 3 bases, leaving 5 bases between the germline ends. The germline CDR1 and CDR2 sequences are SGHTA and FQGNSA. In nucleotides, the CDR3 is TGTGCCAGCTCAGTCTATAATTCACCCCTCCACTTT. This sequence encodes CASSVYNSPLHF.

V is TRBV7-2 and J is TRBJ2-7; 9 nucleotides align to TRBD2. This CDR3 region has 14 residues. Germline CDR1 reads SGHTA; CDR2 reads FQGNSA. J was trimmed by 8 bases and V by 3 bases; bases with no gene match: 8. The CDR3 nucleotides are TGTGCCAGCAGCTTTAGTAGCGGGAGTTCGAAGCAGTACTTC. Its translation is CASSFSSGSSKQYF.

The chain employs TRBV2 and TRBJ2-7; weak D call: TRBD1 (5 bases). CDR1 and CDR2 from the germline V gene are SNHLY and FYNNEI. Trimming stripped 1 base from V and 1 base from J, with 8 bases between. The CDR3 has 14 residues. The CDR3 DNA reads TGTGCCAGCAGTGAAGACGCAGGGTCCTACGAGCAGTACTTC. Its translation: CASSEDAGSYEQYF. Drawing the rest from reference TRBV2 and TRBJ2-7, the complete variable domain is EPEVTQTPSHQVTQMGQEVILRCVPISNHLYFYWYRQILGQKVEFLVSFYNNEISEKSEIFDDQFSVERPDGSNFTLKIRSTKLEDSAMYFCASSEDAGSYEQYFGPGTRLTVT.

Here the CDR3 reads CASRRFRTSGSTDTQYF. CDR3 sequence (DNA): TGTGCCAGCCGCCGGTTCAGGACTAGCGGCAGCACAGATACGCAGTATTTT. This rearrangement joins TRBV11-2 to TRBJ2-3; 10 bases align to TRBD2. V gave up 8 bases and J gave up 0 bases; unmatched junction bases: 11. The CDR3 has 17 residues. CDR1 and CDR2 from the germline V gene are SGHAT and FQNNGV.

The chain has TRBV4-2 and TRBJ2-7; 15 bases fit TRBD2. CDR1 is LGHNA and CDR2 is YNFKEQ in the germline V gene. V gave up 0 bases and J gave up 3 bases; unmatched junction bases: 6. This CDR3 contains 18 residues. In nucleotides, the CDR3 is TGTGCCAGCAGCCAAGATGGCGGACTAGCGGGAGGGCACTACGAGCAGTACTTC. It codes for CASSQDGGLAGGHYEQYF.

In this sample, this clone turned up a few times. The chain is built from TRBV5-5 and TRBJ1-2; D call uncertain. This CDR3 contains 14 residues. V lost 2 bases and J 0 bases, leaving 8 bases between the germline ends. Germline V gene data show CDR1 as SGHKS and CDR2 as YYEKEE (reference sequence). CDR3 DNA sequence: TGTGCCAGCAGCTTTGACGGAGCTAACTATGGCTACACCTTC. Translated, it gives CASSFDGANYGYTF.

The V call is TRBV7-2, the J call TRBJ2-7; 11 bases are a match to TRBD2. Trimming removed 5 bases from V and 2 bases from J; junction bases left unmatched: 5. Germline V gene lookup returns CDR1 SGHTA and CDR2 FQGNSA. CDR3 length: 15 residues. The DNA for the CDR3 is TGTGCCAGCAGCCCCCGGACTAGCGGGCCCTACGAGCAGTACTTC. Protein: CASSPRTSGPYEQYF.